This is a list of T cell receptor beta chains from one sample in a study of identical twins. TCRdb reprocessed the 5' RACE reads with MiXCR, giving one entry per CDR3 protein. The sample yields 450,000 or so distinct CDR3 sequences, more than 20% seen once. In addition, the sample was reused for a study of T cells expressing NK-cell markers.

Sequenced sample: CD4+ T cells sorted from blood. These TCRs come from a woman between 18 and 29 years old in good health. Both conserved end residues are trimmed from each CDR3.

TRBJ2-6 13 TRBV19 ASSMSGSGANVLT
TRBJ2-7 16 TRBV18 ASSPIFPGTGGADGQY
TRBJ2-7 12 TRBV11-3 ASSLGGSPYEQY
TRBJ2-6 15 TRBV10-3 AITGGPVHSGANVLT
TRBJ2-7 13 TRBV19 ASSIKRQGLYEQY
TRBJ2-1 11 TRBV3-1 ASRTSGVYEQF
TRBJ1-2 9 TRBV29-1 SVGDLYGYT
TRBJ2-1 11 TRBV7-9 ASSVHEMSGQF
TRBJ1-1 11 TRBV20-1 SARDYSRVIAF
TRBJ1-1 13 TRBV9 ASSVGGQMNTEAF
TRBJ1-6 11 TRBV6-2/TRBV6-3 ASIDRGRSPLH
TRBJ2-7 13 TRBV5-1 ASSLAVAGPHEQY
TRBJ1-1 12 TRBV18 ASSPFTGNTEAF
TRBJ2-1 11 TRBV29-1 SVGTPSYNEQF
TRBJ2-1 10 TRBV11-2 ASSRVSNEQF